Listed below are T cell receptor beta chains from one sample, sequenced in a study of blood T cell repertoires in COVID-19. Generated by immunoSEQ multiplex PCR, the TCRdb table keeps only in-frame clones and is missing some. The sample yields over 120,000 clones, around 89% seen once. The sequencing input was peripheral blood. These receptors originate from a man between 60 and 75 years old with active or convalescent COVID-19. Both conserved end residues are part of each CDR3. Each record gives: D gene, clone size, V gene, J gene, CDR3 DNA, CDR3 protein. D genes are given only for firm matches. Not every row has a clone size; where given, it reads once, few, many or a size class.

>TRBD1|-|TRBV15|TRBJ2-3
TGTGCCACCAGCAGAGAGGGGACAGAACAATATTTT
CATSREGTEQYF
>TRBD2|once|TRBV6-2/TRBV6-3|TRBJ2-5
TGTGCCAGCAGTTATGGCTGGTCATCAAGCGGGAGGGCCGGGGAGACCCAGTACTTC
CASSYGWSSSGRAGETQYF
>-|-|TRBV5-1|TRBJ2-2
TGCGCCAGCTGGGCCACAGGGCCGAACACCGGGGAGCTGTTTTTT
CASWATGPNTGELFF
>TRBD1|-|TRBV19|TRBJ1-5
TGTGCCAGTAGTCCCCTGGACAGGGGGCGGAATCAGCCCCAGCATTTT
CASSPLDRGRNQPQHF
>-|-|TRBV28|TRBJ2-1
TGTGCCAGCTCGAGTGAGGGAGTAGTCAATGAGCAGTTCTTC
CASSSEGVVNEQFF
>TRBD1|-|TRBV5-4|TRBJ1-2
TGTGCCAGCAGCTGGCAGACAGGGGGCAACTATGGCTACACCTTC
CASSWQTGGNYGYTF
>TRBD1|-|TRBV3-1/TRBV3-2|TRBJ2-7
TGTGGAGGGGGCCCTTACGAGCAGTACTTC
CGGGPYEQYF
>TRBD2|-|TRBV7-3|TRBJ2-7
TGTGCCAGCAGCTTAACACCTAGCGGGGGTTACGAGCAGTACTTC
CASSLTPSGGYEQYF
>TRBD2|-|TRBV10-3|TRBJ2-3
TGTGCCATCAGTGATGGGACTAACACAGATACGCAGTATTTT
CAISDGTNTDTQYF
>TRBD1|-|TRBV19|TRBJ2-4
TGTGCCAGCCAGGGGGCGCGGGCCAAAAACATTCAGTACTTC
CASQGARAKNIQYF
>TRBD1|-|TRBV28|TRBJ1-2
TGTGCCAGCAGGGGGACAGGCCTATATGGCTACACCTTC
CASRGTGLYGYTF
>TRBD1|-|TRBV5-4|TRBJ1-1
TGTGCCAGCAGACCGGGACAGACGAACACTGAAGCTTTCTTT
CASRPGQTNTEAFF
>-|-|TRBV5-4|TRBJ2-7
TGTGCCAGCAGCTTGGACTTTGCCTACGAGCAGTACTTC
CASSLDFAYEQYF
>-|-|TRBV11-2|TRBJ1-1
TGTGCCAGCAGCTCACACATGAACACTGAAGCTTTCTTT
CASSSHMNTEAFF
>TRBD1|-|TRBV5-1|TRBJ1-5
TGCGCCAGCAGCCCGGGGACAGGCAATCAGCCCCAGCATTTT
CASSPGTGNQPQHF
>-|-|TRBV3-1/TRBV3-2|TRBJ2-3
TGTGCCAGCAGCCAAACGGGGAACACAGATACGCAGTATTTT
CASSQTGNTDTQYF
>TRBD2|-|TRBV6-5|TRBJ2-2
TGTGCCACCAACCGACTAGCGGGAGAGGGCGGGGAGCTGTTTTTT
CATNRLAGEGGELFF
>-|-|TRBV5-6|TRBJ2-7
TGTGCCAGCAGCTTGAGGGGTCCCTACGAGCAGTACTTC
CASSLRGPYEQYF
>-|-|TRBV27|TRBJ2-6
TGTGCCAGCAAACGACAGTCCTCTGGGGCCAACGTCCTGACTTTC
CASKRQSSGANVLTF
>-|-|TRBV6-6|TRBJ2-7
TGTGCCAGCAGTTACTCGAGGATTGAGGCTACCTACGAGCAGTACTTC
CASSYSRIEATYEQYF
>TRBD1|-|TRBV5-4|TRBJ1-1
TGTGCCAGCAGCTCCTTCCGGGACAGGGGTTTCAATGAAGCTTTCTTT
CASSSFRDRGFNEAFF
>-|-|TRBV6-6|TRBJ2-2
TGTGCCAGCAGCTTCGACAGATCCGACACCGGGGAGCTGTTTTTT
CASSFDRSDTGELFF
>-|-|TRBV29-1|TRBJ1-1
TGCAGCGTTCGGGAGGGATCCGGGAACACTGAAGCTTTCTTT
CSVREGSGNTEAFF
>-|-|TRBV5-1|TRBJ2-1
TGCGCCAGCAGCCCCTGGGGGGCGGGGGTCGGAGATGAGCAGTTCTTC
CASSPWGAGVGDEQFF
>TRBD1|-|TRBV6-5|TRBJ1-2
TGCGCAAGCCAAGGGACAGGGGGACACTATGGCTACACCTTC
CASQGTGGHYGYTF
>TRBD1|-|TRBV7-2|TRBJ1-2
TGTGCCAGCAGCTTACTTTCCGGGACAGGGGAAGGCTACACCTTC
CASSLLSGTGEGYTF
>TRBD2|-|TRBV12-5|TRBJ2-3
TGTGCTAGTGGTTTGGTTGTTAGCGGGGGGGTCACAGATACGCAGTATTTT
CASGLVVSGGVTDTQYF
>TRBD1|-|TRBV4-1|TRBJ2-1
TGCGCCAGCAGCCTCTACGTGGGACAGGGGGGCAATGAGCAGTTCTTC
CASSLYVGQGGNEQFF
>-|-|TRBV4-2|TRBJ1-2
TGTGCCAGCAGCCAAGGGGCCCCGACAGAGACCTATGGCTACACCTTC
CASSQGAPTETYGYTF
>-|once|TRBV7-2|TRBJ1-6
TGTGCCAGCAGCTTAGGCCTAGGGGGATCCTATAATTCACCCCTCCACTTT
CASSLGLGGSYNSPLHF
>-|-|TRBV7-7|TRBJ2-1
TGTGCCAGCAGCTCGGGACTGGATTCCTACAATGAGCAGTTCTTC
CASSSGLDSYNEQFF
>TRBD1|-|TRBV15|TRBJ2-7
TGTGCCACCAGACTGGACAGGACGAGCTCCTACGAGCAGTACTTC
CATRLDRTSSYEQYF
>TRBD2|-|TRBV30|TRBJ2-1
TGTGCCTGGAGTGTGGGGGGGAGCTCCTACAATGAGCAGTTCTTC
CAWSVGGSSYNEQFF
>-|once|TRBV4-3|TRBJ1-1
TGCGCCAGCAGCCAAGATCCCTGGAGCACTGAAGCTTTCTTT
CASSQDPWSTEAFF
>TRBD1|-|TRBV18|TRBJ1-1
TGTGCCAGCTCACCACCGGGACAGGGGTTGGAAGCTTTCTTT
CASSPPGQGLEAFF
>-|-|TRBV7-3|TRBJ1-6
TGTGCCAGCAGCCCCCAGGCGGCGGGAAATAATTCACCCCTCCACTTT
CASSPQAAGNNSPLHF
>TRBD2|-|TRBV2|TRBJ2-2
TGTGCCAGCACTCCGACTAGCGGGGCTGCCGGGGAGCTGTTTTTT
CASTPTSGAAGELFF
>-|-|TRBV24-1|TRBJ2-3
TGTGCCACCAGTGAGCGGACAGATACGCAGTATTTT
CATSERTDTQYF
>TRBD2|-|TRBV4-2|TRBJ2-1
TGTGCCAGCAGCAGGGGACTAGACTCCAATGAGCAGTTCTTC
CASSRGLDSNEQFF
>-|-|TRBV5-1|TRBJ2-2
TGCGCCAGCAGCTCCGGCAGGGTGGTCACCGGGGAGCTGTTTTTT
CASSSGRVVTGELFF
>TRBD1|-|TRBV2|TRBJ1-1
TGTGCCAGCAGCCGACAGGGCTACACTGAAGCTTTCTTT
CASSRQGYTEAFF
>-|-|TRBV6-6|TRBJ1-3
TGTGCCAGCAGTCCTTTTGACAGTAACTCTGGAAACACCATATATTTT
CASSPFDSNSGNTIYF
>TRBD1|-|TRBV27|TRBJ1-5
TGTGCCAGCAGCACAGGGGGTGGCAATCAGCCCCAGCATTTT
CASSTGGGNQPQHF
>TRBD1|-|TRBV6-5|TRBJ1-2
TGTGCCAGCAGTCGGGACAGCCCATTCTATGGCTACACCTTC
CASSRDSPFYGYTF
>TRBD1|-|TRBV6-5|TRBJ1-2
TGTGCCAGCAGGGGGACAGGGAGCTTTGGGGGCTACACCTTC
CASRGTGSFGGYTF
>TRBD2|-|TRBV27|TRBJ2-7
TGTGCCAGCAGTTCCCCGGGGCGGGAGGCCTCCTACGAGCAGTACTTC
CASSSPGREASYEQYF
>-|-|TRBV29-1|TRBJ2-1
TGCAGCGCCCGGCAGGTTAGCGGCGTCTCCTACAATGAGCAGTTCTTC
CSARQVSGVSYNEQFF
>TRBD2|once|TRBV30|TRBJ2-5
TGTGCCTGGGGGACTAGCGTTCAAGAGACCCAGTACTTC
CAWGTSVQETQYF
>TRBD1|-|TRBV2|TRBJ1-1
TGTGCCAGCAGTCCGGGACAGGGGAACACTGAAGCTTTCTTT
CASSPGQGNTEAFF
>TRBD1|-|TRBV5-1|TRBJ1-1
TGCGCCAGCAGCTTGGTACAGGGGGCATCTGAAGCTTTCTTT
CASSLVQGASEAFF
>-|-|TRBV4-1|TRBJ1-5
TGCGCCAGCAGCCAGGAGGTCCAAAGGAATCAGCCCCAGCATTTT
CASSQEVQRNQPQHF
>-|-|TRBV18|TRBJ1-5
TGTGCCAGCTCTCCTCGGGACAACCAGGGCCAGCCCCAGCATTTT
CASSPRDNQGQPQHF
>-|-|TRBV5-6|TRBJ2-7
TGTGCCAGCAGCCTAGGGGCCTTCTCCTACGAGCAGTACTTC
CASSLGAFSYEQYF